The clone carrying this T cell receptor beta chain has at least ten counts. The antigen remains unidentified. The germline gives CDR1 SGHRS, CDR2 YFSETQ. This CDR3 region has 16 residues. V was clipped by 0 bases and J by 2 bases, with 15 bases between them. The study made its TCR cDNA through 5'RACE template switching. That step introduced a universal primer site along with UMIs. TCRdb redid the calling of the 5' RACE reads with MiXCR, one entry per CDR3 protein. Among about 69,000 distinct CDR3 sequences listed, 5% to 6.5% were seen once. The data were taken from a study of T cells after yellow fever vaccination. Study-wide context: The fractions with low cell numbers were processed using SMART-Seq v4 Ultra Low Input.

General study results and limits: Re-detected after boosting: most primary clones, 96% of CD4 and roughly 88% of CD8.

The chain employs TRBV5-1 and TRBJ2-7; the D is unclear. The origin of this receptor is a man between 18 and 29 years old who received the YFV17D yellow fever vaccine. Sequenced here: CD4+ T cells sorted from PBMCs, sampled more than 13 days after the first yellow fever vaccination. The CDR3 DNA sequence: TGCGCCAGCAGCTTGGCCTTACAATCTAGGACCTACGAGCAGTACTTC. Translating gives CASSLALQSRTYEQYF.